The present T cell receptor beta chain was sequenced within a study of a mutant IDH1 vaccine in newly diagnosed glioma. Overall study: The treated population exhibited a male proportion of approximately 62%, a female proportion of roughly 40%, and a mean age of around 40 years. Study-wide results and limits: Top peripheral T cell clonotype shifts appeared unrelated to pseudoprogression. It was about 94% of patients that developed vaccine-induced immune responses.

The time point here: baseline, week 1 (first vaccination visit). Stated treatment: pre-vaccination baseline after standard-of-care therapy. The donor cohort comprised cases of new WHO grade 3 or 4 IDH1-mutant, ATRX-lost astrocytoma. Sequenced by immunoSEQ multiplex PCR; TCRdb stores in-frame clones only, minus some. Here the sample spans more than 80,000 clones, 83% being singletons. The CDR3 sequence is 17 residues long. Germline V CDR1 and CDR2: MNHEY, SMNVEV (reference sequence). The V segment lost 2 bases and the J segment 1 base; nucleotides outside the gene matches: 10. In this sample, this clone turned up once. Its antigen is unidentified.

The TCR comes from a woman aged 50 to 60 with glioma. This chain joins TRBV27 and TRBJ1-1, with TRBD1 matching over 7 bases. This specimen was PBMCs, taken from a glioma patient treated with radiotherapy, temozolomide or both. The CDR3 sequence is CASSLRAPQGGNTEAFF. CDR3 bases: TGTGCCAGCAGTTTAAGGGCTCCTCAGGGGGGGAACACTGAAGCTTTCTTT.